These T cell receptor beta chains were read from a single sample in a study of a mutant IDH1 vaccine in newly diagnosed glioma. The antigens for these receptors are not known. The repertoire was sequenced with immunoSEQ multiplex PCR; TCRdb's copy has only in-frame clones and lacks some. The sample gives about 75,000 clones, roughly 91% of which show up once; 0.56% is in the top ten. This specimen was PBMCs, taken from a glioma patient whose treatment included an IDH1 peptide vaccine. These receptors all stem from a woman aged 50 to 65 with glioma. CDR3s include the opening cysteine and the closing phenylalanine or tryptophan. The D gene is left open where the match is weak. Only some rows state a clone size, as once, few, many or a class for expanded clones.

cdr3_aa: CASSQALGQYGYTF
cdr3_nt: TGCGCCAGCAGCCAAGCCCTAGGACAGTACGGCTACACCTTC
j_call: TRBJ1-2
d_call: .
v_call: TRBV4-1
clone_size: few

cdr3_aa: CASSPTSPPGNTIYF
cdr3_nt: TGTGCCAGCTCGCCCACTAGTCCGCCTGGAAACACCATATATTTT
j_call: TRBJ1-3
d_call: .
v_call: TRBV18
clone_size: .

cdr3_aa: CASSKKGVPGQGTYEQYF
cdr3_nt: TGTGCCAGCAGCAAAAAAGGGGTTCCGGGACAGGGAACCTACGAGCAGTACTTC
j_call: TRBJ2-7
d_call: .
v_call: TRBV21-1
clone_size: .

cdr3_aa: CASSLAGGAEQYF
cdr3_nt: TGTGCCAGCAGTTTGGCAGGGGGCGCCGAGCAGTACTTC
j_call: TRBJ2-7
d_call: TRBD1
v_call: TRBV28
clone_size: .

cdr3_aa: CASSLGLTGGYEQYF
cdr3_nt: TGTGCCAGCAGCTTAGGGTTGACAGGGGGTTACGAGCAGTACTTC
j_call: TRBJ2-7
d_call: TRBD1
v_call: TRBV7-6
clone_size: .

cdr3_aa: CASSDELAGAQETQYF
cdr3_nt: TGTGCCAGCAGTGACGAACTAGCGGGAGCCCAAGAGACCCAGTACTTC
j_call: TRBJ2-5
d_call: TRBD2
v_call: TRBV25-1
clone_size: .

cdr3_aa: CASSRARSGANVLTF
cdr3_nt: TGTGCCAGCAGTAGGGCCCGCTCTGGGGCCAACGTCCTGACTTTC
j_call: TRBJ2-6
d_call: .
v_call: TRBV28
clone_size: .

cdr3_aa: CASSSGQGNGYTF
cdr3_nt: TGTGCCAGCAGTTCCGGACAGGGCAATGGCTACACCTTC
j_call: TRBJ1-2
d_call: TRBD1
v_call: TRBV28
clone_size: .

cdr3_aa: CASSLEVGGWTEAFF
cdr3_nt: TGTGCCAGCAGCTTAGAAGTGGGGGGATGGACTGAAGCTTTCTTT
j_call: TRBJ1-1
d_call: .
v_call: TRBV11-2
clone_size: .

cdr3_aa: CASSFPSPSGKNTGELFF
cdr3_nt: TGTGCCAGCAGCTTCCCTAGCCCTAGCGGGAAGAACACCGGGGAGCTGTTTTTT
j_call: TRBJ2-2
d_call: TRBD2
v_call: TRBV5-4
clone_size: .

cdr3_aa: CASRGGGTINEQFF
cdr3_nt: TGTGCCAGCAGAGGCGGGGGAACGATCAATGAGCAGTTCTTC
j_call: TRBJ2-1
d_call: TRBD2
v_call: TRBV6-5
clone_size: .

cdr3_aa: CASSLSGVTDTQYF
cdr3_nt: TGCGCCAGCAGCTTGTCGGGAGTTACAGATACGCAGTATTTT
j_call: TRBJ2-3
d_call: .
v_call: TRBV5-1
clone_size: .

cdr3_aa: CASSLEIAGVYEQYF
cdr3_nt: TGTGCCAGCAGCCTCGAGATAGCGGGAGTCTACGAGCAGTACTTC
j_call: TRBJ2-7
d_call: TRBD2
v_call: TRBV9
clone_size: .